Listed below are T cell receptor beta chains from one sample, sequenced in a study of T cell repertoires in cytomegalovirus infection. TCRdb re-called the reads with MiXCR, one entry per CDR3 protein. Seen here are roughly 180,000 distinct CDR3 sequences, about 18% observed once, and the top ten hold approximately 25%. The sample comprised CD8+ T cells from PBMCs. These receptors all stem from a human donor in good health (CMV status not recorded). Some clones in this sample may be carry-over from other donors' samples. CDR3s include the opening cysteine and the closing phenylalanine or tryptophan. Fields, in order: clone size, V gene, J gene, D gene, CDR3 protein, CDR3 DNA. The D gene is left open where the match is weak. The listing skips clone size in some rows; elsewhere it reads once, few, many or a size class.

>-|TRBV7-9|TRBJ2-3|-
CASSLGKGSTDTQYF
TGTGCCAGCAGCCTGGGGAAGGGGAGCACAGATACGCAGTATTTT
>-|TRBV7-2|TRBJ2-2|-
CASSKPRRLVDTGELFF
TGTGCCAGCAGCAAACCTCGGAGGCTAGTTGACACCGGGGAGCTGTTTTTT
>-|TRBV28|TRBJ1-2|TRBD1
CASSSDRLPSNYGYTF
TGTGCCAGCAGTTCGGACAGGTTACCTTCTAACTATGGCTACACCTTC
>few|TRBV9|TRBJ2-1|TRBD2
CASSVDGGFTSYNEQFF
TGTGCCAGCAGCGTAGACGGGGGGTTCACCTCCTACAATGAGCAGTTCTTC
>-|TRBV20-1|TRBJ2-1|TRBD1
CSASLLDRVTYNEQFF
TGCAGTGCTAGTTTGTTAGACAGGGTTACCTACAATGAGCAGTTCTTC
>-|TRBV9|TRBJ2-1|-
CASSVGGVPNNEQFF
TGTGCCAGCAGCGTAGGTGGGGTACCCAACAATGAGCAGTTCTTC
>-|TRBV12-3/TRBV12-4|TRBJ2-3|-
CASTLGGRTDTQYF
TGTGCCAGCACCTTGGGGGGGCGCACAGATACGCAGTATTTT
>-|TRBV28|TRBJ1-5|-
CASLHGGRGNQPQHF
TGTGCCAGCCTCCATGGGGGGCGAGGCAATCAGCCCCAGCATTTT
>-|TRBV6-5|TRBJ2-5|TRBD2
CASSYGSSGGPKTQYF
TGTGCCAGCAGTTACGGGAGTAGCGGGGGGCCGAAGACCCAGTACTTC
>few|TRBV7-9|TRBJ1-1|-
CASSSSPTEAFF
TGTGCCAGCAGCTCTTCACCCACTGAAGCTTTCTTT
>-|TRBV15|TRBJ2-1|-
CATRTTDNNEQFF
TGTGCCACCAGGACGACAGATAACAATGAGCAGTTCTTC
>few|TRBV4-1|TRBJ2-2|-
CASSQVPENTGELFF
TGCGCCAGCAGCCAAGTGCCGGAGAACACCGGGGAGCTGTTTTTT
>few|TRBV5-1|TRBJ2-7|-
CASSLKADLIYEQYF
TGCGCCAGCAGCTTGAAGGCAGACCTGATCTACGAGCAGTACTTC
>-|TRBV28|TRBJ2-3|TRBD2
CASSLWSGGARYTQYF
TGTGCCAGCAGTTTATGGAGCGGGGGGGCAAGATATACGCAGTATTTT
>-|TRBV28|TRBJ1-1|TRBD1
CASSPTGLVNTEAFF
TGTGCCAGCAGTCCGACAGGGCTCGTCAACACTGAAGCTTTCTTT
>-|TRBV12-5|TRBJ1-2|-
CASGPTGPTYGYTF
TGTGCTAGTGGTCCCACGGGACCGACCTATGGCTACACCTTC
>-|TRBV28|TRBJ2-5|-
CASGTEETQYF
TGTGCCAGCGGGACGGAAGAGACCCAGTACTTC
>-|TRBV7-8|TRBJ2-3|TRBD2
CASSLASGEYTDTQYF
TGTGCCAGCAGCTTAGCTAGCGGGGAATACACAGATACGCAGTATTTT
>-|TRBV28|TRBJ2-7|TRBD1
CASSLWGSGGYYEQYF
TGTGCCAGCAGTTTATGGGGGTCAGGGGGTTACTACGAGCAGTACTTC
>few|TRBV6-2/TRBV6-3|TRBJ1-1|TRBD1
CASTDRGMNTEAFF
TGTGCCAGCACGGACAGGGGGATGAACACTGAAGCTTTCTTT
>few|TRBV7-2|TRBJ1-5|TRBD1
CASSLDRGLNQPQHF
TGTGCCAGCAGCCTGGACAGGGGCCTGAATCAGCCCCAGCATTTT
>-|TRBV6-2/TRBV6-3|TRBJ1-5|-
CASSVSTSNQPQHF
TGTGCCAGCAGCGTTAGCACAAGCAATCAGCCCCAGCATTTT
>-|TRBV7-9|TRBJ2-7|TRBD1
CASSLGQGDYEQYF
TGTGCCAGCAGCTTGGGACAGGGGGACTACGAGCAGTACTTC
>-|TRBV13|TRBJ1-6|-
CASSPRADPFSPLHF
TGTGCCAGCAGCCCCAGGGCGGACCCTTTTTCACCCCTCCACTTT
>few|TRBV29-1|TRBJ1-2|-
CSVEHREGYTF
TGCAGCGTTGAACACAGGGAGGGCTACACCTTC
>-|TRBV4-1|TRBJ1-1|-
CASSLPRGNTEAFF
TGCGCCAGCAGCCTCCCTCGTGGGAACACTGAAGCTTTCTTT
>-|TRBV12-3/TRBV12-4|TRBJ1-2|-
CASTMGGHLSYTF
TGTGCCAGCACGATGGGGGGACATCTTAGCTACACCTTC